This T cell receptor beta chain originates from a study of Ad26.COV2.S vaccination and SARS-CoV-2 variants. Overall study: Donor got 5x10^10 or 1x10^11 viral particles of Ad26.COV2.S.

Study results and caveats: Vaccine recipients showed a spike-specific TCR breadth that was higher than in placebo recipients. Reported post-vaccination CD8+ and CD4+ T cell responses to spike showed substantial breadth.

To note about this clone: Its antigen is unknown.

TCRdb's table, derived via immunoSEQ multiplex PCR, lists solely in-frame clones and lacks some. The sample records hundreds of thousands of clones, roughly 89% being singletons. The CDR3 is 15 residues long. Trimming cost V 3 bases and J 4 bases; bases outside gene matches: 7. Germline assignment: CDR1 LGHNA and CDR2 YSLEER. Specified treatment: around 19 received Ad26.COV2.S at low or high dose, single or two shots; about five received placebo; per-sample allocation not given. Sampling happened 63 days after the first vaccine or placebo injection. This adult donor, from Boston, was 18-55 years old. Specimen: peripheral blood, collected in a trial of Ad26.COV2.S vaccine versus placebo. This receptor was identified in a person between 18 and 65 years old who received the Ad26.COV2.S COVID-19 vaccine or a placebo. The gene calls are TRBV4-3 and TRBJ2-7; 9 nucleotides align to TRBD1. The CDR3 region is CASSQTMTGGYEQYF. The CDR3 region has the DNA TGCGCCAGCAGCCAGACAATGACAGGGGGTTACGAGCAGTACTTC.